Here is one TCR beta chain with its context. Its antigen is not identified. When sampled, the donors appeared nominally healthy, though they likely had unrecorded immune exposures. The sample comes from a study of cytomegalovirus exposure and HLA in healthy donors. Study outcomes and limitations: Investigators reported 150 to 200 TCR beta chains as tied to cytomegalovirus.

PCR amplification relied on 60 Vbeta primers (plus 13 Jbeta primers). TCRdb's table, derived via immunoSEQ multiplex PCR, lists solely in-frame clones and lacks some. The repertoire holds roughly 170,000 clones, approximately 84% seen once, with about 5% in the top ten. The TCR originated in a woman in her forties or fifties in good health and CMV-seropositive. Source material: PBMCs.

The CDR3 protein is CASNRGGRANEKLFF. In DNA form, the CDR3 reads TGTGCCAGCAACCGGGGGGGTCGAGCTAATGAAAAACTGTTTTTT. V is TRBV6-5 and J is TRBJ1-4; a possible D gene is TRBD1 (5 bases). CDR3 length equals 15 residues. Trimming pared 7 bases from V and 3 bases from J, leaving 15 bases between. Germline V gene data show CDR1 as MNHEY and CDR2 as SVGAGI.